A selection of T cell receptor beta chains follows, all from one sample in a study of graft-versus-host responses after intestinal transplantation. The protocol was immunoSEQ multiplex PCR, while the TCRdb copy is restricted to in-frame clones and leaves out a portion. Of 80,000 or so clones listed, 92% were seen once; the top ten hold approximately 0.64%. The specimen comprised PBMCs, sampled 98 days after intestinal transplantation. Every receptor here comes from a human patient who received an intestinal transplant, so some T cells may come from the graft donor. Each CDR3 is given with its conserved first and last residue. The D gene is left open where the match is weak. Rows give clone size only sometimes, using once, few, many, or a class for an expanded clone.

j_call | clone_size | d_call | v_call | cdr3_aa | cdr3_nt
TRBJ1-2 | - | - | TRBV28 | CASSLRYGYTF | TGTGCCAGCAGTTTAAGATATGGCTACACCTTC
TRBJ1-1 | - | - | TRBV5-6 | CASSPKVLVTEAFF | TGTGCCAGCAGCCCGAAGGTTTTAGTGACTGAAGCTTTCTTT
TRBJ1-2 | - | - | TRBV10-3 | CAISEGGYGYTF | TGTGCCATCAGTGAGGGGGGCTATGGCTACACCTTC
TRBJ1-6 | - | - | TRBV5-1 | CASKQGSNSPLHF | TGCGCCAGTAAACAGGGAAGTAATTCACCCCTCCACTTT
TRBJ1-1 | - | - | TRBV27 | CASSFESEAFF | TGTGCCAGCAGTTTCGAATCTGAAGCTTTCTTT
TRBJ1-1 | - | - | TRBV5-1 | CASSSPPENTEAFF | TGCGCCAGCAGCTCCCCTCCGGAGAACACTGAAGCTTTCTTT
TRBJ2-2 | - | - | TRBV19 | CASSWGATGELFF | TGTGCCAGTAGTTGGGGGGCGACCGGGGAGCTGTTTTTT
TRBJ1-3 | - | TRBD1 | TRBV29-1 | CSVVGDRDTIYF | TGCAGCGTTGTAGGGGACAGGGACACCATATATTTT
TRBJ2-3 | - | TRBD1 | TRBV29-1 | CSAWTGKTDTQYF | TGCAGCGCCTGGACAGGGAAGACAGATACGCAGTATTTT
TRBJ1-1 | - | - | TRBV6-1 | CASSVGLNTEAFF | TGTGCCAGCAGCGTCGGGCTGAACACTGAAGCTTTCTTT
TRBJ2-5 | - | - | TRBV7-3 | CASSLLGETQYF | TGTGCCAGCAGCTTACTAGGGGAGACCCAGTACTTC
TRBJ1-1 | - | - | TRBV27 | CASSITGLNTEAFF | TGTGCCAGCAGTATCACAGGACTCAACACTGAAGCTTTCTTT
TRBJ1-2 | - | - | TRBV27 | CASGMWGAIGYTF | TGTGCCAGCGGGATGTGGGGGGCCATTGGCTACACCTTC
TRBJ2-7 | - | - | TRBV4-1 | CASSPRSPGYEQYF | TGCGCCAGCAGCCCTCGGTCTCCTGGGTACGAGCAGTACTTC
TRBJ1-4 | - | TRBD1 | TRBV4-1 | CASSRGQGRSTNEKLFF | TGCGCCAGCAGCCGTGGACAGGGGCGCTCAACTAATGAAAAACTGTTTTTT
TRBJ2-2 | - | - | TRBV5-1 | CASSLIGGGGELFF | TGCGCCAGCAGCTTGATAGGAGGGGGCGGGGAGCTGTTTTTT
TRBJ2-5 | once | - | TRBV5-1 | CASSLVTGTQETQYF | TGCGCCAGCAGCTTGGTAACGGGAACACAAGAGACCCAGTACTTC
TRBJ2-3 | - | TRBD2 | TRBV4-1 | CASSQAVTSGEDTQYF | TGCGCCAGCAGCCAAGCCGTAACTAGCGGGGAGGATACGCAGTATTTT
TRBJ2-5 | - | - | TRBV7-2 | CASSPAGGLAETQYF | TGTGCCAGCAGCCCAGCCGGGGGGCTAGCCGAGACCCAGTACTTC
TRBJ1-3 | - | - | TRBV6-6 | CASSPGLQFGNTIYF | TGTGCCAGCAGTCCCGGTTTGCAGTTTGGAAACACCATATATTTT
TRBJ1-2 | - | - | TRBV13 | CASSLGRDTFGYTF | TGTGCCAGCAGCTTAGGCCGGGACACCTTCGGCTACACCTTC
TRBJ2-5 | - | - | TRBV27 | CASRSIRAPRETQYF | TGTGCCAGCAGATCGATCCGGGCCCCTAGGGAGACCCAGTACTTC
TRBJ1-3 | - | - | TRBV11-2 | CASPEEDSGNTIYF | TGTGCCAGCCCGGAAGAAGACTCTGGAAACACCATATATTTT
TRBJ2-5 | - | TRBD1 | TRBV5-1 | CASLFGSGTGQETQYF | TGCGCCAGCCTTTTCGGTTCTGGGACAGGACAAGAGACCCAGTACTTC
TRBJ2-1 | - | TRBD2 | TRBV14 | CASSRSPGLAYNEQFF | TGTGCCAGCAGCCGTTCTCCGGGACTAGCGTACAATGAGCAGTTCTTC
TRBJ2-2 | - | - | TRBV5-1 | CASSQGVRNTGELFF | TGCGCCAGCAGCCAAGGGGTTCGGAACACCGGGGAGCTGTTTTTT
TRBJ2-7 | - | - | TRBV11-3 | CASSLIIRGFGHEQYF | TGTGCCAGCAGCTTAATCATCCGAGGGTTTGGGCACGAGCAGTACTTC
TRBJ1-4 | - | - | TRBV28 | CASSSPQEKLFF | TGTGCCAGCAGTTCCCCCCAGGAAAAACTGTTTTTT
TRBJ1-5 | - | - | TRBV4-1 | CASSQDFTNQPQHF | TGCGCCAGCAGCCAAGATTTTACTAATCAGCCCCAGCATTTT
TRBJ2-2 | - | - | TRBV7-3 | CASSPGGASTGELFF | TGTGCCAGCAGCCCTGGGGGGGCAAGCACCGGGGAGCTGTTTTTT
TRBJ2-5 | - | - | TRBV28 | CASSLSQGLQETQYF | TGTGCCAGCAGTTTATCTCAGGGTCTCCAAGAGACCCAGTACTTC
TRBJ2-7 | - | - | TRBV9 | CASSVGQRSYEQYF | TGTGCCAGCAGCGTTGGACAGAGGTCCTACGAGCAGTACTTC
TRBJ2-1 | - | - | TRBV6-6 | CASSYLLKGNNNEQFF | TGTGCCAGCAGTTACCTTTTAAAGGGGAATAACAATGAGCAGTTCTTC
TRBJ2-5 | once | - | TRBV7-9 | CASSLEGEETQYF | TGTGCCAGCAGCTTAGAGGGGGAGGAGACCCAGTACTTC
TRBJ1-1 | - | - | TRBV12-5 | CASGIQGLDTEAFF | TGTGCTAGTGGTATACAGGGATTGGACACTGAAGCTTTCTTT
TRBJ1-2 | - | TRBD1 | TRBV19 | CASSSQGRYGYTF | TGTGCCAGTAGTTCACAGGGGAGATATGGCTACACCTTC
TRBJ2-1 | - | - | TRBV2 | CASSKGDFGYNEQFF | TGTGCCAGCAGCAAGGGGGATTTTGGTTACAATGAGCAGTTCTTC
TRBJ1-2 | - | - | TRBV21-1 | CASSKGGDGYTF | TGTGCCAGCAGCAAGGGCGGGGATGGCTACACCTTC
TRBJ1-5 | - | - | TRBV28 | CASSLNAVNQPQHF | TGTGCCAGCAGTTTAAATGCGGTCAATCAGCCCCAGCATTTT
TRBJ2-7 | - | - | TRBV10-2 | CASSEGGLRGPTYEQYF | TGCGCCAGCAGTGAGGGGGGGTTGCGGGGACCAACCTACGAGCAGTACTTC
TRBJ2-3 | - | TRBD2 | TRBV5-4 | CASSLLAGGTDTQYF | TGTGCCAGCAGCTTACTAGCGGGGGGCACAGATACGCAGTATTTT
TRBJ2-5 | - | TRBD2 | TRBV2 | CASRGLAGLQETQYF | TGTGCCAGCCGCGGACTAGCGGGCCTCCAAGAGACCCAGTACTTC
TRBJ1-5 | once | TRBD1 | TRBV6-5 | CASSYKTGLGQPQHF | TGTGCCAGCAGTTATAAGACAGGGTTAGGGCAGCCCCAGCATTTT
TRBJ2-1 | - | - | TRBV5-1 | CASSLVAVNVDEQFF | TGCGCCAGCAGCTTAGTGGCTGTTAATGTTGATGAGCAGTTCTTC
TRBJ2-3 | once | TRBD2 | TRBV2 | CASSEAYWASGRTDTQYF | TGTGCCAGCAGTGAAGCCTACTGGGCTAGCGGGAGGACAGATACGCAGTATTTT
TRBJ2-2 | - | TRBD1 | TRBV6-5 | CASSYRGQGGGELFF | TGTGCCAGCAGTTACCGGGGACAGGGCGGCGGGGAGCTGTTTTTT
TRBJ1-1 | once | TRBD1 | TRBV18 | CASSLGTGVGLTEAFF | TGTGCCAGCTCCCTAGGGACAGGGGTTGGGTTGACTGAAGCTTTCTTT
TRBJ1-6 | - | - | TRBV23-1 | CASSQSYSGYDSPLHF | TGCGCCAGCAGTCAATCGTACTCAGGGTACGATTCACCCCTCCACTTT
TRBJ1-3 | - | TRBD1 | TRBV7-7 | CASSPDPPHRGGNTIYF | TGTGCCAGCAGTCCAGACCCCCCCCACAGGGGCGGAAACACCATATATTTT
TRBJ2-7 | once | TRBD2 | TRBV4-2 | CAAGGPVHEQYF | TGTGCCGCGGGGGGGCCTGTGCACGAGCAGTACTTC
TRBJ2-5 | - | TRBD2 | TRBV15 | CATSRDASGGPEETQYF | TGTGCCACCAGCAGAGATGCGTCGGGGGGGCCTGAGGAGACCCAGTACTTC
TRBJ2-1 | - | TRBD2 | TRBV18 | CASSPGAGWKNEQFF | TGTGCCAGCTCACCGGGAGCGGGATGGAAGAATGAGCAGTTCTTC
TRBJ2-1 | - | TRBD2 | TRBV5-1 | CASSEAGGNEQFF | TGCGCCAGCAGCGAGGCCGGGGGGAATGAGCAGTTCTTC
TRBJ2-1 | once | TRBD2 | TRBV7-9 | CATINLGGSSYNEQFF | TGTGCCACCATCAACCTCGGGGGGAGCTCCTACAATGAGCAGTTCTTC
TRBJ2-7 | - | - | TRBV18 | CASSPDSSYEQYF | TGTGCCAGCTCACCGGATAGCTCCTACGAGCAGTACTTC
TRBJ1-6 | - | - | TRBV13 | CASSLGTSSYNSPLHF | TGTGCCAGCAGCTTAGGGACTAGCTCCTATAATTCACCCCTCCACTTT
TRBJ1-2 | once | - | TRBV5-4 | CASSLGGFNYGYTF | TGTGCCAGCAGCTTGGGAGGGTTTAACTATGGCTACACCTTC
TRBJ2-2 | - | TRBD1 | TRBV19 | CASSRGDRGQGTGELFF | TGTGCCAGTAGTAGGGGTGACAGGGGGCAGGGCACCGGGGAGCTGTTTTTT